These 6 T cell receptor beta chains came from one sample sequenced in a study of spatial heterogeneity in lung cancer. TCRdb passed the 5' RACE reads through MiXCR, listing each CDR3 protein once. The table includes around 70,000 distinct CDR3 sequences, 8% to 10% detected once. Specified time point: blood at routine non-recurrence follow-up after resection. Sequencing used PBMCs, obtained at follow-up. These receptors all stem from a female donor with early-stage non-small cell lung cancer.

This clonotype was seen only a few times. The chain is built from TRBV5-1 and TRBJ2-7, with D unresolved. CDR1 is SGHRS, CDR2 YFSETQ, per germline. The CDR3 extends over 13 amino acids. Trimming removed 1 base at V and 1 base at J, with 6 bases between. CDR3 amino acids: CASSLTLSYEQYF. Here the CDR3 DNA reads TGCGCCAGCAGCTTGACCTTATCCTACGAGCAGTACTTC. Complete variable domain (other parts from reference TRBV5-1 and TRBJ2-7): KAGVTQTPRYLIKTRGQQVTLSCSPISGHRSVSWYQQTPGQGLQFLFEYFSETQRNKGNFPGRFSGRQFSNSRSEMNVSTLELGDSALYLCASSLTLSYEQYFGPGTRLTVT.

V gene TRBV25-1 combines with J gene TRBJ2-7, with D unclear. The CDR3 consists of 13 residues. The ends were cut back, 1 base at V and 5 bases at J, with 9 bases in the middle. CDR1 is MGHDK, CDR2 SYGVNS, per germline. The CDR3 DNA sequence: TGTGCCAGCAGTGAATTCGGAGTGGACGAGCAGTACTTC. It yields the protein CASSEFGVDEQYF.

This clonotype was seen ten or more times. The chain couples TRBV6-1 to TRBJ2-7; D gene uncertain. The germline gives CDR1 MNHNS, CDR2 SASEGT. This CDR3 has 13 amino acids. Trimming took off 4 bases at V and 2 bases at J, with 9 bases between the two ends. CDR3 sequence reads: CASSVTAAYEQYF. The CDR3 region has the DNA TGTGCCAGCAGTGTTACAGCCGCCTACGAGCAGTACTTC.

This clonotype has a count of ten or more. The rearrangement uses TRBV28 and TRBJ2-1; D possibly matches TRBD1 or TRBD2 (5 bases each). The CDR3 is 15 residues long. With 4 bases removed from V and 6 bases from J, the gap between germline ends came to 16 bases. Germline V CDR1 and CDR2: MDHEN, SYDVKM. The CDR3 is CASSSRDLKGNEQFF. DNA of the CDR3: TGTGCCAGCAGTTCCCGGGACCTCAAAGGCAATGAGCAGTTCTTC. Full variable domain (rest looked up from reference TRBV28 and TRBJ2-1): DVKVTQSSRYLVKRTGEKVFLECVQDMDHENMFWYRQDPGLGLRLIYFSYDVKMKEKGDIPEGYSVSREKKERFSLILESASTNQTSMYLCASSSRDLKGNEQFFGPGTRLTVL.

The V gene is TRBV6-5, the J gene TRBJ2-3, with D tentatively TRBD2 (6 bases). CDR3 size: 15 residues. Germline lookup yields CDR1 MNHEY and CDR2 SVGAGI. Trimming stripped 6 bases from V and 0 bases from J, with 13 bases between. CDR3 protein: CASSIIGTSTDTQYF. The CDR3 region has the DNA TGTGCCAGCAGCATCATAGGGACTAGCACAGATACGCAGTATTTT.

Many counts were recorded for this clonotype. V and J are TRBV15 and TRBJ2-7; 8 bases align to TRBD1. The CDR3 loop spans 14 amino acids. The V gene end was trimmed by 6 bases and the J gene end by 1 base; junction bases not matched to a gene: 5. CDR1 is LNHNV, CDR2 YYDKDF, per germline (reference sequence). The CDR3 sequence is CATSPDRASYEQYF. The CDR3 nucleotides read TGTGCCACCAGTCCGGACAGGGCATCCTACGAGCAGTACTTC.